Listed here are 2 T cell receptor beta chains from one sample, sequenced in a study of shared clonotypes between healthy human individuals (dated by TCRdb to about 2020). The method behind the library was the immunoSEQ multiplex PCR assay. TCRdb re-hosts the immuneACCESS table, in-frame sequences only. Its copies lack some clones; in the studies checked, an unresolved V gene accounts for under half of them, and the cause for the rest is not known. Counted in this sample were 150,000 to 200,000 clones; around 93% of them appeared once. The ten largest clones represent more than 0.065% of the sample. The sequenced material came from naive CD4+ T cells sorted from blood. Interpreted using the paper, the cell subset or site label stands for: CD45RA+ positively selected. These receptor sequences come from a woman aged 25-40 years in good health.

This clone was recorded only once. V gene TRBV18 combines with J gene TRBJ2-1; D is undetermined. Trimming cost V 6 bases and J 7 bases, with 10 bases left between them. Germline assignment: CDR1 KGHSH and CDR2 LQKENI. The CDR3 extends over 12 amino acids. CDR3: CASSGLVNEQFF. The CDR3 nucleotides read TGTGCCAGCTCGGGTTTGGTGAATGAGCAGTTCTTC.

The chain combines TRBV4-2 with TRBJ2-2; 9 bases agree with TRBD2. Germline V lookup: CDR1 LGHNA, CDR2 YNFKEQ. Losses at the gene ends were 1 base for V and 7 bases for J; bases not matched to a gene: 10. The CDR3 is made up of 17 amino acids. For the CDR3, the DNA is TGTGCCAGCAGCCAAGTGGCGGGCGGGAGGGTTTACGGGGAGCTGTTTTTT. Translated: CASSQVAGGRVYGELFF.